Following are 18 T cell receptor beta chains from one sample sequenced in a study of graft-versus-host responses after intestinal transplantation. Clones were read by immunoSEQ multiplex PCR, and TCRdb kept only the in-frame ones, dropping some. There are just under 65,000 clones in the sample; 90% to 95% occur only once, and less than 2% lies in the top ten. Their target antigens are unknown. This material consisted of unstimulated CD8+ T cells sorted from spleen or lymph node cells, taken before transplant. These receptors originate from a human donor who was the organ donor for an intestinal transplant.

V usage is TRBV6-6 and J usage is TRBJ2-1; TRBD1 is a possible D gene (6 bases). Trimming stripped 6 bases from V and 6 bases from J, with 12 bases between. The germline CDR1 and CDR2 sequences are MNHNY and SVGAGI (reference sequence). The CDR3 loop spans 13 amino acids. DNA for the CDR3: TGTGCCAGCAGCGTTGGGGGCTCCAATGAGCAGTTCTTC. Its protein product is CASSVGGSNEQFF.

The chain uses TRBV4-1 and TRBJ2-1; weak D call: TRBD2 (5 bases). Trimming removed 5 bases at V and 0 bases at J, with 11 bases between. CDR1 is MGHRA, CDR2 YSYEKL, per germline. This CDR3 region has 15 residues. The CDR3 sequence: CASSGAESSYNEQFF. In DNA form, the CDR3 reads TGCGCCAGCAGCGGAGCGGAGAGCTCCTACAATGAGCAGTTCTTC.

The J gene is TRBJ2-5, the V gene TRBV6-5, with no clear D. Deletions cut 0 bases from V and 5 bases from J, with 13 bases between. CDR1 is MNHEY, CDR2 SVGAGI, per germline. The CDR3 length is 15 residues. CDR3: CASSYSKSRRETQYF. CDR3 nucleotide sequence: TGTGCCAGCAGTTACTCGAAGAGTCGGCGGGAGACCCAGTACTTC.

The J gene is TRBJ2-7, the V gene TRBV5-4; TRBD2 aligns across 10 bases. Germline V lookup: CDR1 SGHNT, CDR2 YYREEE (reference sequence). J lost 4 bases, V lost 2 bases, and 3 bases had no gene match. CDR3 length equals 14 residues. The CDR3 loop reads CASSLAGGIYEQYF. The DNA of the CDR3 is TGTGCCAGCAGCTTAGCGGGAGGGATATACGAGCAGTACTTC.

The V call is TRBV12-5, the J call TRBJ2-3, with D possibly TRBD2 on 5 matching bases. This CDR3 is 15 amino acids long. From germline, CDR1 is LGHNT and CDR2 FRNRAP. The V end was cut by 3 bases, the J end by 0 bases, with 10 bases between. The CDR3 DNA reads as TGTGCTAGTGGTTTTGGAGGTTTTAGCACAGATACGCAGTATTTT. Translating gives CASGFGGFSTDTQYF.

This sequence joins TRBV7-9 and TRBJ1-6; TRBD1 is a possible D gene (6 bases). Germline lookup yields CDR1 SEHNR and CDR2 FQNEAQ (reference sequence). This CDR3 region has 14 residues. The V and J ends lost 4 bases and 10 bases respectively, with 14 bases between them. Written as DNA, the CDR3 is TGTGCCAGCAGCTACGGGGGGGGCGCATCACCCCTCCACTTT. Protein: CASSYGGGASPLHF.

CDR3 region: CASSTGGTAKIYNYGYTF. In nucleotides, the CDR3 is TGTGCCAGCAGCACCGGAGGGACAGCCAAAATTTACAACTATGGCTACACCTTC. V usage is TRBV21-1 and J usage is TRBJ1-2; TRBD1 reflects the table's D call only, with no check against the DNA. TRBV21-1 is a pseudogene segment. This CDR3 is built from 18 residues.

The chain joins TRBV19 to TRBJ2-5; 8 bases fit TRBD2. The J call could be wrong; TRBJ2-7 is a better fit for the DNA end. From germline, CDR1 is LNHDA and CDR2 SQIVND (reference sequence). CDR3 length: 17 amino acids. CDR3 sequence: CASSSRTAGASSYEQYF. The CDR3 DNA is TGTGCCAGTAGTTCTAGGACAGCGGGAGCGTCCTCCTACGAGCAGTACTTC.

The rearrangement uses TRBV13 and TRBJ1-2; 9 nucleotides agree with TRBD1. Per germline, CDR1 PRHDT and CDR2 FYEKMQ (reference sequence). V trimming: 5 bases; J trimming: 8 bases; junction bases outside the gene matches: 9. The CDR3 sequence is 14 residues long. The CDR3 nucleotides read TGTGCCAGCAGCGGCGGAACAGGGGGCTCGGGCTACACCTTC. Translated, it gives CASSGGTGGSGYTF.

This chain joins TRBV5-6 and TRBJ2-7, with TRBD2 matching 10 bases. Germline loops: CDR1 SGHDT, CDR2 YYEEEE. J gave up 3 bases and V 4 bases, and 4 bases lay outside the gene matches. The length of the CDR3 is 14 residues. The CDR3 DNA reads as TGTGCCAGCAGCGCAGGGACTAGCGACTACGAGCAGTACTTC. Protein: CASSAGTSDYEQYF.

The table lists this clone with a few counts. This rearrangement joins TRBV6-5 to TRBJ2-7; unclear D gene. The CDR3 runs 14 residues. Trimming took 2 bases from V and 7 from J, leaving 15 bases between them. The germline V gene has CDR1 MNHEY and CDR2 SVGAGI. The CDR3 spells CASSYSRGGEEQYF. DNA for the CDR3: TGTGCCAGCAGTTACAGTCGAGGTGGAGAGGAGCAGTACTTC.

In its sample, this clone was seen once. The chain couples TRBV20-1 to TRBJ1-2, with 9 nucleotides matching TRBD1. The CDR3 has 9 residues. CDR1 DFQATT and CDR2 SNEGSKA come from the germline V gene (reference sequence). The CDR3 nucleotides are TGCACTACGGGACAGGGATTTACCTTC. Translated: CTTGQGFTF.

This sequence joins TRBV5-1 and TRBJ2-1; weak D call: TRBD2 (5 bases). The CDR3 is made up of 16 amino acids. Germline V lookup: CDR1 SGHRS, CDR2 YFSETQ. Trimming shortened V by 5 bases and J by 3 bases, and 18 bases separated the two germline ends. CDR3 sequence: CASSPRPGEHYNEQFF. The CDR3 region has the DNA TGCGCCAGCAGTCCGCGACCCGGGGAACACTACAATGAGCAGTTCTTC.

This sequence joins TRBV4-3 and TRBJ2-7; D remains ambiguous. This CDR3 is 16 amino acids long. Trimming stripped 0 bases from V and 6 bases from J, with 18 bases between. CDR1 LGHNA and CDR2 YSLEER come from the germline V gene. CDR3 sequence reads: CASSQDGPGLTGEQYF. The CDR3 DNA sequence: TGCGCCAGCAGCCAAGATGGCCCCGGCTTGACGGGCGAGCAGTACTTC.

This rearrangement joins TRBV4-1 to TRBJ1-1; 7 nucleotides align to TRBD1. Germline CDR1 is MGHRA and CDR2 is YSYEKL. Trimming took 4 bases from V and 6 from J; bases not matched to a gene: 8. CDR3 length: 14 amino acids. This CDR3 reads CASSPGQVKAEAFF. CDR3 coding DNA: TGCGCCAGCAGCCCAGGACAGGTGAAGGCTGAAGCTTTCTTT.

The J gene is TRBJ2-7, the V gene TRBV13; no definite D call. From germline, CDR1 is PRHDT and CDR2 FYEKMQ (reference sequence). Trimming stripped 0 bases from V and 1 base from J, with 13 bases between. This CDR3 region has 16 residues. The DNA for the CDR3 is TGTGCCAGCAGCTTAGGCCTAGAAAGGATTTCCTACGAGCAGTACTTC. Translation: CASSLGLERISYEQYF.

The chain carries TRBV10-3 and TRBJ2-1, with 14 nucleotides matching TRBD2. The CDR3 runs to 15 residues. Germline lookup yields CDR1 ENHRY and CDR2 SYGVKD. J gave up 8 bases and V 4 bases, and 4 bases lay outside the gene matches. Here the CDR3 DNA reads TGTGCCATCAGTGGGGGGACTAGCGGGAGCGATGAGCAGTTCTTC. Protein sequence: CAISGGTSGSDEQFF.

This sequence joins TRBV7-6 and TRBJ2-7, with 12 bases that match TRBD2. With 4 bases clipped from V and 3 bases from J, the junction kept 4 bases outside the gene matches. The CDR3 is made up of 15 amino acids. Germline CDR1 SGHVS, CDR2 FNYEAQ. CDR3 nucleotide sequence: TGTGCCAGCAGCTCTGGGACTAGCGGGTTCTACGAGCAGTACTTC. It encodes CASSSGTSGFYEQYF.